This T cell receptor beta chain came from a study of tumor-infiltrating lymphocytes in localized non-small cell lung cancer. For the study at large: From each patient, both tumor and uninvolved lung, non-adjacent to tumor, were sampled. Findings and limits, study-wide: Recurrence-free survival showed no association with tumor T-cell fraction.

Details on this clone: The antigen remains unidentified.

Germline assignment: CDR1 SEHNR and CDR2 FQNEAQ (reference sequence). Between the trimmed V and J ends, which lost 8 bases and 0 bases, there was a span of 4 bases. The CDR3 runs 12 residues. The table came from immunoSEQ multiplex PCR; TCRdb's copy has only in-frame clones and leaves some out. In the table there are 25,000 to 30,000 clones, approximately 83% of which are singletons. This TCR derives from a human donor with non-small cell lung cancer. The source material was lung tumor tissue. The chain combines TRBV7-9 with TRBJ2-2, with unresolved D. CDR3 nucleotide sequence: TGTGCCAGCCGAGCGAACACCGGGGAGCTGTTTTTT. Amino acid sequence: CASRANTGELFF. Combining the CDR3 with reference TRBV7-9 and TRBJ2-2 gives the whole variable domain DTGVSQNPRHKITKRGQNVTFRCDPISEHNRLYWYRQTLGQGPEFLTYFQNEAQLEKSRLLSDRFSAERPKGSFSTLEIQRTEQGDSAMYLCASRANTGELFFGEGSRLTVL.